This is a list of T cell receptor beta chains from one sample in a study of blood T cell repertoires in COVID-19. Clones were read by immunoSEQ multiplex PCR, and TCRdb kept only the in-frame ones, dropping some. The sample consists of around 180,000 clones, roughly 75% of them appearing once. The specimen sequenced was peripheral blood. The receptors were sampled from a man aged 65 to 79 with active or convalescent COVID-19. Each CDR3 is given with its conserved first and last residue. The D gene is left open where the match is weak. A row's size may be missing; if present it is once, few, many or a size class.

j_gene | abundance | d_gene | v_gene | CDR3aa | CDR3nt
TRBJ1-1 | . | . | TRBV27 | CASSPQGVAEAFF | TGTGCCAGCAGCCCCCAAGGGGTCGCTGAAGCTTTCTTT
TRBJ2-2 | . | . | TRBV30 | CAWSHRGLRTGELFF | TGTGCCTGGAGCCACAGGGGACTCCGCACCGGGGAGCTGTTTTTT
TRBJ1-2 | . | . | TRBV4-3 | CASSQDSLQGMIYGYTF | TGCGCCAGCAGCCAAGATTCCCTCCAGGGGATGATATATGGCTACACCTTC
TRBJ2-6 | . | . | TRBV19 | CASRSQGGFSGANVLTF | TGTGCCAGTCGAAGTCAGGGGGGTTTCTCTGGGGCCAACGTCCTGACTTTC
TRBJ2-3 | . | . | TRBV24-1 | CATSRGWKDTQYF | TGTGCCACCAGCAGGGGTTGGAAAGATACGCAGTATTTT
TRBJ2-6 | . | . | TRBV18 | CASSVDSPAGANVLTF | TGTGCCAGCTCAGTGGACTCCCCTGCCGGGGCCAACGTCCTGACTTTC
TRBJ2-3 | . | TRBD2 | TRBV24-1 | CATSDGGAAGADTQYF | TGTGCCACCAGTGACGGGGGGGCGGCCGGCGCAGATACGCAGTATTTT
TRBJ2-5 | few | TRBD2 | TRBV11-2 | CATTLFGSGGAQTQYF | TGTGCCACCACCCTGTTTGGTAGCGGGGGGGCACAGACCCAGTACTTC
TRBJ2-3 | . | TRBD1 | TRBV11-2 | CASSLGDRGTDTQYF | TGTGCCAGCAGCCTAGGAGACAGGGGAACAGATACGCAGTATTTT
TRBJ2-1 | . | TRBD2 | TRBV3-1/TRBV3-2 | CASSHRTSGSQEQFF | TGTGCCAGCAGCCACAGGACTAGCGGGAGTCAAGAGCAGTTCTTC
TRBJ1-5 | . | TRBD1 | TRBV19 | CASSRGQLGHF | TGTGCCAGTAGTAGGGGACAGCTGGGGCATTTT
TRBJ1-5 | . | . | TRBV18 | CASSTISGISNQPQHF | TGTGCCAGCTCAACAATCTCGGGAATCTCAAATCAGCCCCAGCATTTT
TRBJ1-2 | . | TRBD1 | TRBV7-9 | CASSLVPGQPTRYGYTF | TGTGCCAGCAGCTTAGTTCCGGGACAGCCCACGCGCTATGGCTACACCTTC
TRBJ1-2 | . | . | TRBV7-2 | CASSLGRGYGYTF | TGTGCCAGCAGCTTAGGGAGGGGCTATGGCTACACCTTC
TRBJ2-2 | . | . | TRBV5-1 | CASSFARTNTGELFF | TGCGCCAGCAGCTTCGCCAGGACGAACACCGGGGAGCTGTTTTTT
TRBJ2-3 | . | TRBD1 | TRBV5-5 | CASSETGGENTQYF | TGTGCCAGCAGCGAGACAGGGGGCGAGAATACGCAGTATTTT
TRBJ1-2 | once | TRBD1 | TRBV14 | CASSPRVGDRGLMIRGYTF | TGTGCCAGCAGCCCACGAGTGGGGGACAGGGGGCTTATGATACGTGGCTACACCTTC
TRBJ2-7 | . | TRBD2 | TRBV15 | CATSRPGTSGGYEQYF | TGTGCCACCAGCAGACCTGGGACTAGCGGGGGCTACGAGCAGTACTTC
TRBJ1-6 | . | . | TRBV7-3 | CASSLEHNSPLHF | TGTGCCAGCAGCTTGGAGCATAATTCACCCCTCCACTTT
TRBJ2-1 | . | . | TRBV3-1/TRBV3-2 | CASQTLHEQFF | TGTGCCAGCCAAACCCTACATGAGCAGTTCTTC
TRBJ2-2 | once | . | TRBV2 | CASSANRDTFMAGELFF | TGTGCCAGCAGTGCGAACCGGGACACCTTTATGGCGGGGGAGCTGTTTTTT
TRBJ2-3 | . | TRBD1 | TRBV19 | CASSTDREPDTQYF | TGTGCCAGTAGTACCGACAGGGAGCCAGATACGCAGTATTTT
TRBJ2-3 | few | . | TRBV7-9 | CASSQSGFQDTQYF | TGTGCCAGCAGTCAATCGGGGTTTCAAGATACGCAGTATTTT
TRBJ2-1 | . | TRBD1 | TRBV27 | CASSRGQGRNNEQFF | TGTGCCAGCAGTCGGGGACAGGGGAGAAACAATGAGCAGTTCTTC
TRBJ1-2 | . | . | TRBV7-9 | CASEKVTMPRYGYTF | TGTGCCAGCGAGAAAGTTACGATGCCTAGGTATGGCTACACCTTC
TRBJ2-7 | once | . | TRBV10-2 | CASIGLWGDYEQYF | TGCGCCAGCATTGGGTTGTGGGGGGACTACGAGCAGTACTTC
TRBJ2-1 | . | TRBD2 | TRBV5-4 | CASSDRGLADNEQFF | TGTGCCAGCAGCGACCGTGGACTAGCGGACAATGAGCAGTTCTTC
TRBJ2-6 | . | TRBD1 | TRBV4-1 | CASSQSTGVAGANVLTF | TGCGCCAGCAGCCAGTCGACAGGGGTGGCGGGGGCCAACGTCCTGACTTTC
TRBJ2-7 | few | TRBD1 | TRBV5-4 | CASSLTGEREQYF | TGTGCCAGCAGCTTGACAGGGGAACGCGAGCAGTACTTC
TRBJ2-5 | . | TRBD2 | TRBV6-5 | CASSYRPSGETQYF | TGTGCCAGCAGTTACCGGCCTAGCGGGGAGACCCAGTACTTC
TRBJ2-7 | . | TRBD1 | TRBV6-5 | CASSPVGTEGYEQYF | TGTGCCAGCAGCCCAGTCGGGACAGAGGGCTACGAGCAGTACTTC
TRBJ2-1 | . | TRBD2 | TRBV10-3 | CASSEGLAGVNEQFF | TGTGCCAGCTCCGAGGGACTAGCGGGAGTGAATGAGCAGTTCTTC
TRBJ2-1 | . | TRBD2 | TRBV13 | CASSPILAGEQFF | TGTGCCAGCAGCCCTATCTTAGCGGGTGAGCAGTTCTTC
TRBJ2-1 | few | TRBD2 | TRBV14 | CASSQGLFQRESSYNEQFF | TGTGCCAGCAGCCAAGGGTTGTTCCAGCGGGAGAGCTCCTACAATGAGCAGTTCTTC
TRBJ1-2 | once | . | TRBV28 | CASSFLRYGYTF | TGTGCCAGCAGTTTTCTACGCTATGGCTACACCTTC
TRBJ2-5 | . | . | TRBV6-5 | CASSNPERLETQYF | TGTGCCAGCAGTAACCCCGAACGGTTAGAGACCCAGTACTTC
TRBJ2-1 | . | TRBD2 | TRBV7-2 | CASSLPGAGGRINEQFF | TGTGCCAGCAGCTTACCCGGGGCGGGGGGGCGAATAAATGAGCAGTTCTTC
TRBJ1-1 | . | . | TRBV18 | CASSGSLNTEAFF | TGTGCCAGCTCGGGGAGTTTGAACACTGAAGCTTTCTTT
TRBJ1-1 | . | . | TRBV11-2 | CASSFVRDTEAFF | TGTGCCAGCAGCTTCGTCAGGGACACTGAAGCTTTCTTT
TRBJ1-6 | . | . | TRBV2 | CASKSRGGSGSPLHF | TGTGCCAGCAAATCTAGGGGGGGGTCAGGTTCACCCCTCCACTTT
TRBJ1-6 | once | . | TRBV6-5 | CARVFSSYNSPLHF | TGTGCCAGGGTTTTTAGCTCCTATAATTCACCCCTCCACTTT
TRBJ2-1 | once | TRBD2 | TRBV18 | CASSLSQPGGPRNEQFF | TGTGCCAGCTCACTGTCCCAACCGGGAGGGCCCCGCAATGAGCAGTTCTTC
TRBJ2-5 | . | . | TRBV7-3 | CASSLGGGGETQYF | TGTGCCAGCAGCCTTGGAGGGGGCGGCGAGACCCAGTACTTC
TRBJ1-2 | . | . | TRBV6-5 | CASSAKGVLNGYTF | TGTGCCAGCAGCGCGAAGGGGGTGCTGAATGGCTACACCTTC
TRBJ2-3 | . | TRBD2 | TRBV7-6 | CASSFSSGGNRDTQYF | TGTGCCAGCAGCTTTTCTAGCGGGGGGAACCGTGATACGCAGTATTTT
TRBJ1-1 | . | . | TRBV18 | CASSPLGEANTEAFF | TGTGCCAGCTCACCACTAGGGGAGGCGAACACTGAAGCTTTCTTT